The 17 T cell receptor beta chains in this list originate from one sample, sequenced in a study of Graves' ophthalmopathy and Graves' hyperthyroidism. Transcripts of RNA were the source for amplifying TCR beta CDR3 regions. The first round was an RT-PCR with HTBI primers, and the second round was a multiplex PCR. TCRdb reprocessed the multiplex PCR reads with MiXCR, giving one entry per CDR3 protein. In the table there are about 620,000 distinct CDR3 sequences, about 20% of which are singletons. Specimen: peripheral blood. The receptors come from a woman between 18 and 29 years old with stable Graves' hyperthyroidism. Some clones in this sample may be carry-over from other donors' samples.

This clonotype was seen at least ten times. The genes are TRBV4-2 and TRBJ1-1; D remains unclear. Germline V gene sequence: CDR1 LGHNA, CDR2 YNFKEQ. This CDR3 contains 13 residues. Trimming stripped 2 bases from V and 5 bases from J, with 9 bases between. Here the CDR3 DNA reads TGTGCCAGCAGCCAATCCCTCAGGACTGAAGCTTTCTTT. This encodes CASSQSLRTEAFF.

This clonotype occurred a few times. The chain has TRBV5-1 and TRBJ2-7; TRBD2 matches 11 bases. V lost 4 bases to trimming and J lost 5 bases; unmatched junction nucleotides: 8. This CDR3 has 15 residues. Germline loops: CDR1 SGHRS, CDR2 YFSETQ. Here the CDR3 reads CASSGGLAESHEQYF. CDR3 sequence (DNA): TGCGCCAGCAGCGGGGGACTAGCGGAATCCCACGAGCAGTACTTC.

This clonotype was observed many times. V usage is TRBV12-3 or TRBV12-4 and J usage is TRBJ2-7; D gene unclear. V shed 6 bases and J shed 2 bases, with 14 bases lying between them. The CDR3 runs 14 residues. CDR3 bases: TGTGCCAGCAGCTCACCCTCCAATCCCTACGAGCAGTACTTC. It specifies CASSSPSNPYEQYF.

CDR3 residues: CASSFKPTGGAGKSYEQYF. The DNA of the CDR3 is TGTGCCAGCAGCTTTAAACCGACAGGGGGGGCGGGAAAGTCCTACGAGCAGTACTTC. The chain combines TRBV11-2 with TRBJ2-7, with TRBD1 matching 9 bases. J was trimmed by 1 base and V by 3 bases; bases with no gene match: 16. CDR1 SGHAT and CDR2 FQNNGV come from the germline V gene. The CDR3 contains 19 residues.

On this clonotype itself: This sequence may be a read error, since a much larger clone differs from it by one base. As the CDR3 is not closed by the conserved phenylalanine or tryptophan, this likely results from a read error. This chain joins TRBV12-3 or TRBV12-4 and TRBJ1-1; D unresolved. This CDR3 contains 12 residues. Between the trimmed V and J ends, which lost 6 bases and 11 bases, there was a span of 16 bases. CDR3 DNA: TGTGCCAGCAGCCATAGTAAGCCCTCTGCTTTCTTG. Residues: CASSHSKPSAFL.

With regard to this clonotype: The CDR3 does not close with the conserved phenylalanine or tryptophan, likely indicating a read error. The CDR3 coding sequence is TGTGCCAGCAGTGAAGCAGGGAACACCGGGGAGCTGTTTTTG. Protein product: CASSEAGNTGELFL. This rearrangement joins TRBV6-1 to TRBJ2-2; unclear D gene. V gave up 0 bases and J gave up 1 base, with 3 bases separating them. Per germline, CDR1 MNHNS and CDR2 SASEGT. The CDR3 sequence is 14 residues long.

This clonotype was detected many times. The chain has TRBV5-1 and TRBJ2-2, with D possibly matching TRBD2 (6 bases). This CDR3 region has 14 residues. The V end lost 4 bases, the J end lost 7 bases, and 14 bases lay between the germline ends. The germline V gene encodes CDR1 SGHRS and CDR2 YFSETQ. CDR3 sequence: CASSPVWGDGELFF. CDR3 coding DNA: TGCGCCAGCAGCCCCGTCTGGGGGGACGGGGAGCTGTTTTTT.

This clonotype was recorded at least ten times. This rearrangement joins TRBV6-1 to TRBJ1-1, with 8 bases lining up with TRBD1. The J segment lost 3 bases and the V segment lost 3 bases, leaving 9 bases of the junction unmatched. The CDR3 has 16 residues. Germline CDR1 and CDR2: MNHNS and SASEGT. CDR3 DNA: TGTGCCAGCAGTGATTTTAGGACAGGGAAGGACACTGAAGCTTTCTTT. As protein: CASSDFRTGKDTEAFF.

This clonotype was counted ten times or more. V gene TRBV18 combines with J gene TRBJ1-1; no definite D call. CDR3 length: 13 residues. V lost 3 bases, J lost 1 base, and 6 bases lay in between. Germline V gives CDR1 KGHSH, CDR2 LQKENI. The CDR3 DNA reads as TGTGCCAGCTCACCGCCCAGGAACACTGAAGCTTTCTTT. The encoded protein is CASSPPRNTEAFF.

The chain links TRBV6-1 to TRBJ2-7; 7 positions agree with TRBD1. The CDR3 is 14 residues long. Germline V gene sequence: CDR1 MNHNS, CDR2 SASEGT. The J segment lost 1 base and the V segment lost 10 bases, leaving 10 bases of the junction unmatched. The CDR3 loop is CAIDRAPQSYEQYF. CDR3 nucleotide sequence: TGTGCCATCGACAGGGCCCCCCAGTCCTACGAGCAGTACTTC.

This clonotype has a count of ten or more. V is TRBV7-9 and J is TRBJ2-5, with D perhaps TRBD1 (5 bases). The V and J ends lost 1 base and 5 bases respectively, with 17 bases between them. In germline, CDR1 is SEHNR, CDR2 FQNEAQ (reference sequence). The CDR3 loop spans 16 amino acids. DNA of the CDR3: TGTGCCAGCAGCTTAGTGACCCTTGGGGCAGGGGAGACCCAGTACTTC. Protein: CASSLVTLGAGETQYF.

This clonotype was observed a few times. A much larger clonotype is one base distant, so this may be a read error. The genes are TRBV28 and TRBJ2-4; 8 bases agree with TRBD1. Germline V gene sequence: CDR1 MDHEN, CDR2 SYDVKM. The CDR3 sequence is 16 residues long. For the CDR3, the DNA is TGTGCCAGCAGTTTACCGGGACAGGTAGCCAAAAACATTAAGTACTTC. Protein product: CASSLPGQVAKNIKYF.

At least ten counts were recorded for this clonotype. The chain combines TRBV6-4 with TRBJ2-2, with 8 bases lining up with TRBD1. The germline CDR1 and CDR2 sequences are MRHNA and SNTAGT. CDR3 length: 17 amino acids. V shed 8 bases, J shed 1 base, and the junction held 12 bases outside the gene matches. In nucleotides, the CDR3 is TGTGCCAGCGGAACCGGGACAGGAAGAGGGAACACCGGGGAGCTGTTTTTT. This encodes CASGTGTGRGNTGELFF.

The rearrangement uses TRBV28 and TRBJ2-6, with D possibly being TRBD1 (5 bases). Deletions cut 3 bases from V and 0 bases from J, with 9 bases between. Germline V gene lookup returns CDR1 MDHEN and CDR2 SYDVKM. This CDR3 has 16 amino acids. The chain's CDR3 is CASSFLQDSGANVLTF. As DNA, the CDR3 is TGTGCCAGCAGTTTCCTACAGGACTCTGGGGCCAACGTCCTGACTTTC.

V usage is TRBV29-1 and J usage is TRBJ2-7, with 7 bases aligning to TRBD1. CDR3 length: 11 amino acids. Germline-derived CDR1 and CDR2 are SQVTM and ANQGSEA. The CDR3 spells CNGLTGHEQYF. CDR3 bases: TGCAACGGCTTGACAGGGCACGAGCAGTACTTC.

The V gene is TRBV11-2, the J gene TRBJ2-7; the D gene is possibly TRBD1 (5 bases). CDR3 length equals 12 residues. Trimming took 5 bases from V and 4 from J, leaving 9 bases between them. Germline-derived CDR1 and CDR2 are SGHAT and FQNNGV. The CDR3 loop is CASSIKGYEQYF. The CDR3 bases are TGTGCCAGCAGCATTAAGGGGTACGAGCAGTACTTC. The full variable domain, with the rest looked up from reference TRBV11-2 and TRBJ2-7, is EAGVAQSPRYKIIEKRQSVAFWCNPISGHATLYWYQQILGQGPKLLIQFQNNGVVDDSQLPKDRFSAERLKGVDSTLKIQPAKLEDSAVYLCASSIKGYEQYFGPGTRLTVT.

This clonotype was observed a handful of times. This chain links TRBV25-1 with TRBJ2-2, with a weak D call TRBD2 (5 bases). The V and J ends lost 4 bases and 4 bases respectively, with 13 bases between them. The CDR3 spans 15 residues. The germline gives CDR1 MGHDK, CDR2 SYGVNS. The CDR3 region is CASSGPRSGTGELFF. In nucleotides, the CDR3 is TGTGCCAGCAGTGGACCAAGGAGCGGCACCGGGGAGCTGTTTTTT.